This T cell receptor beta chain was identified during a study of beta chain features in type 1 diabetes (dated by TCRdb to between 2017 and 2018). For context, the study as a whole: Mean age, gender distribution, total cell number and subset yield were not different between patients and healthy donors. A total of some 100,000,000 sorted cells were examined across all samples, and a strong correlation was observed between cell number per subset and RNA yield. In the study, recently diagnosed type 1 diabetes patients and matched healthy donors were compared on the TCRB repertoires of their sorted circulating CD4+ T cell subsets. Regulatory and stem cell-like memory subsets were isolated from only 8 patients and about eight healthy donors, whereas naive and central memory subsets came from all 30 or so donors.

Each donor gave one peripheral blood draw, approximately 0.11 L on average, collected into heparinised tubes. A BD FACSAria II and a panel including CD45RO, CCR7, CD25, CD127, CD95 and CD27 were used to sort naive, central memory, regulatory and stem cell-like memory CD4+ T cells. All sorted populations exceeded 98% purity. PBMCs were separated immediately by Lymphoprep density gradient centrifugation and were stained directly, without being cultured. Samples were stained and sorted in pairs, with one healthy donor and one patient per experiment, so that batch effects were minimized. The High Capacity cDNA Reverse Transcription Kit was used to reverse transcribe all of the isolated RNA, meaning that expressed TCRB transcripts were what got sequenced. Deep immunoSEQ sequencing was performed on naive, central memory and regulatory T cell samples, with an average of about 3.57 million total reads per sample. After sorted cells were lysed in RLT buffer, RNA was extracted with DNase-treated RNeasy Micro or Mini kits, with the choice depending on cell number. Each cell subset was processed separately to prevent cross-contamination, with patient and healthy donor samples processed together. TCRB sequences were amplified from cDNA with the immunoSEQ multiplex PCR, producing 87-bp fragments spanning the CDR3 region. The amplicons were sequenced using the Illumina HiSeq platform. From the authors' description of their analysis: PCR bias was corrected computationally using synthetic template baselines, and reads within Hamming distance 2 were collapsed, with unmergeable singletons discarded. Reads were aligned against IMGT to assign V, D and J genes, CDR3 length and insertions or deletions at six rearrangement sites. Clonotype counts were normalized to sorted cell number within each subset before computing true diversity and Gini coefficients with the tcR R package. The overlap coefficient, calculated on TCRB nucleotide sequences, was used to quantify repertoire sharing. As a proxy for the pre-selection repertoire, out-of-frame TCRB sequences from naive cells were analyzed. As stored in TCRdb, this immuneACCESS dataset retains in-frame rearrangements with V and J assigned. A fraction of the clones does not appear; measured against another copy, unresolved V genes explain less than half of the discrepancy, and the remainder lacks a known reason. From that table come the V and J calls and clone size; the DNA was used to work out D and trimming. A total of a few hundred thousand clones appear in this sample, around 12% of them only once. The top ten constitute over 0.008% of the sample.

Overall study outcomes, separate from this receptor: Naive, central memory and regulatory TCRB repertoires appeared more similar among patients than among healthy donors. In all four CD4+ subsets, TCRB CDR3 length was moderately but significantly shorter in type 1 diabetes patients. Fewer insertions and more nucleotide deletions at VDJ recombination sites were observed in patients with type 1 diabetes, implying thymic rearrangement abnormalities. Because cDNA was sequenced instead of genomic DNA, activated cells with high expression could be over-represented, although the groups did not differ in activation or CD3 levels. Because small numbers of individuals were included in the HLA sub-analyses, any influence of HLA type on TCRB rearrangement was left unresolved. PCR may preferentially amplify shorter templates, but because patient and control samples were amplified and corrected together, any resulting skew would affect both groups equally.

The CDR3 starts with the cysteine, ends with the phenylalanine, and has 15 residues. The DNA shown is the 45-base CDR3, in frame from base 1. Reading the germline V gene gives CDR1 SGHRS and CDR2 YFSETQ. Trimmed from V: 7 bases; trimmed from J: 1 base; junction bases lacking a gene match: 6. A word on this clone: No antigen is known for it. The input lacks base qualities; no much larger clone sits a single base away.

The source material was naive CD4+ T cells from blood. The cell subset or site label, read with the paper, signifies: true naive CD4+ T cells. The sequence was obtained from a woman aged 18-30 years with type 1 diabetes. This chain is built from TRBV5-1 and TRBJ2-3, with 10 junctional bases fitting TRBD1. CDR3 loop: CASSPGTGGTDTQYF. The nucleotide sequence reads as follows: TGCGCCAGCTCTCCCGGGACAGGGGGCACAGATACGCAGTATTTT. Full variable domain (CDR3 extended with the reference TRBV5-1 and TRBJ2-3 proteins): KAGVTQTPRYLIKTRGQQVTLSCSPISGHRSVSWYQQTPGQGLQFLFEYFSETQRNKGNFPGRFSGRQFSNSRSEMNVSTLELGDSALYLCASSPGTGGTDTQYFGPGTRLTVL.